Listed here are 31 T cell receptor beta chains from one sample, sequenced in a study of naive and memory T cell subsets. Ligated cDNA underwent four rounds of PCR with nested alpha and beta constant region primers and SP2. MiXCR, run by TCRdb on the 5' RACE reads, gives a single entry per CDR3 protein. The table lists roughly 56,000 distinct CDR3 sequences, approximately 6.6% of them singletons. TCR cDNA received a 3' ligated oligonucleotide that carried a UMI. All receptors derive from a male donor in good health.

The sample holds many counts of this clonotype. The chain employs TRBV12-3 or TRBV12-4 and TRBJ2-3; no reliable D call. This CDR3 has 15 amino acids. The V gene lost 4 bases and the J gene lost 2 bases, with 13 bases spanning the gap. The CDR3 region is CASSSQAVPTDTQYF. CDR3 sequence (DNA): TGTGCCAGCAGTTCCCAGGCAGTCCCCACAGATACGCAGTATTTT.

At least ten counts were recorded for this clonotype. The chain recombines TRBV7-2 with TRBJ2-1, with 9 bases identical to TRBD2. The V gene's germline CDR1 is SGHTA and CDR2 FQGNSA. V lost 0 bases and J lost 7; bases outside the gene matches: 7. This CDR3 contains 16 residues. The CDR3 DNA follows: TGTGCCAGCAGCTTAGCGGGCGGGAGGGCCCTAAATGAGCAGTTCTTC. Protein: CASSLAGGRALNEQFF.

This clonotype was recorded a few times. This chain uses TRBV12-3 or TRBV12-4 with TRBJ2-7; 11 bases fit TRBD1. The CDR3 spans 16 residues. V dropped 2 bases and J dropped 4; count of bases not matched to a gene: 7. The CDR3 is CASSLFGQGAAYEQYF. Written as DNA, the CDR3 is TGTGCCAGCAGTTTATTTGGACAGGGGGCGGCGTACGAGCAGTACTTC.

There are a few counts of this clonotype. The rearrangement uses TRBV29-1 and TRBJ1-4; D ambiguous. V shed 0 bases and J shed 12 bases, with 8 bases lying between them. Looked up from germline, CDR1 is SQVTM and CDR2 is ANQGSEA. This CDR3 has 11 residues. In DNA, the CDR3 is TGCAGCGTTGAAGACTCGCTGGAACTGTTTTTT. Translating gives CSVEDSLELFF.

This rearrangement joins TRBV6-6 to TRBJ1-2, with no clear D. This CDR3 is built from 13 residues. The V gene's germline CDR1 is MNHNY and CDR2 SVGAGI (reference sequence). The V and J ends lost 2 bases and 4 bases respectively, with 8 bases between them. The CDR3 is CASSYGESYGYTF. CDR3 DNA sequence: TGTGCCAGCAGTTACGGGGAGTCCTATGGCTACACCTTC.

The sample holds many counts of this clonotype. CDR3: CASSQDPTSMGNTEAFF. CDR3 nucleotide sequence: TGTGCCAGCAGCCAAGATCCGACGTCGATGGGAAACACTGAAGCTTTCTTT. The rearrangement uses TRBV4-2 and TRBJ1-1; D uncertain. The germline V gene has CDR1 LGHNA and CDR2 YNFKEQ. Trimming cost V 0 bases and J 2 bases, with 16 bases left between them. The CDR3 loop spans 17 amino acids.

This clonotype was detected many times. The rearrangement links TRBV7-7 to TRBJ1-1; D gene uncertain. Germline assignment: CDR1 SSHAT and CDR2 FNYEAQ (reference sequence). With 4 bases removed from V and 6 bases from J, the gap between germline ends came to 15 bases. This CDR3 has 14 amino acids. This CDR3 reads CASSSRHRAAEAFF. As DNA, the CDR3 is TGTGCCAGCAGCTCCCGACATCGGGCGGCTGAAGCTTTCTTT.

The V gene is TRBV5-6, the J gene TRBJ2-7; D is ambiguous. The CDR3 loop spans 15 amino acids. Germline V gives CDR1 SGHDT, CDR2 YYEEEE. Deletions cut 1 base from V and 0 bases from J, with 11 bases between. CDR3 DNA sequence: TGTGCCAGCAGCTTGTTCAATAGGGACTCCTACGAGCAGTACTTC. It yields the protein CASSLFNRDSYEQYF.

The chain couples TRBV3-1 to TRBJ2-7, with TRBD1 matching 7 bases. Germline V gives CDR1 LGHDT, CDR2 YNNKEL (reference sequence). The CDR3 has 16 amino acids. After removal of 3 bases from V and 3 bases from J, the junction contained 11 bases not matched to a gene. For the CDR3, the DNA is TGTGCCAGCAGCCACGGCCTGGGACAGAACTACTACGAGCAGTACTTC. Its protein product is CASSHGLGQNYYEQYF.

This clonotype turned up a few times. The chain is built from TRBV5-1 and TRBJ1-1; the D gene is possibly TRBD1 (5 bases). From germline, CDR1 is SGHRS and CDR2 YFSETQ. Between the trimmed V and J ends, which lost 1 base and 1 base, there was a span of 14 bases. There are 16 residues in the CDR3. Here the CDR3 DNA reads TGCGCCAGCAGCTTGAATACCCAGGGACGGAACACTGAAGCTTTCTTT. Protein: CASSLNTQGRNTEAFF.

This sequence joins TRBV12-3 or TRBV12-4 and TRBJ2-7; TRBD2 might be the D (6 bases). V was pared by 3 bases and J by 5 bases, with 11 bases between. The CDR3 is made up of 13 amino acids. The CDR3: CASSFFWGDEQYF. The DNA of the CDR3 is TGTGCCAGCAGTTTTTTTTGGGGGGACGAGCAGTACTTC.

This clonotype was detected a few times. The chain joins TRBV7-8 to TRBJ2-5, with D perhaps matching TRBD2 (6 bases). CDR3 length: 17 amino acids. V was cut by 6 bases and J by 5 bases, with 25 bases left in between. Germline CDR1 reads SGHVS; CDR2 reads FQNEAQ. CDR3 nucleotides: TGTGCCAGCAGGTCCCGGAGGGGACTCGCGGATAAGGAGACCCAGTACTTC. Translated: CASRSRRGLADKETQYF.

This clonotype has more than one count but fewer than ten. This chain connects TRBV6-1 to TRBJ2-5; 8 positions agree with TRBD2. This CDR3 is 13 amino acids long. Germline values: CDR1 MNHNS, CDR2 SASEGT. With V trimmed by 7 bases and J by 4 bases, 5 bases remained unmatched. The CDR3 sequence: CASITAGGETQYF. The CDR3 bases are TGTGCCAGCATAACGGCGGGAGGAGAGACCCAGTACTTC.

There are many counts of this clonotype. This chain links TRBV28 with TRBJ2-7, with TRBD1 matching 10 bases. The V gene end was trimmed by 5 bases and the J gene end by 0 bases; junction bases not matched to a gene: 4. Germline V gene sequence: CDR1 MDHEN, CDR2 SYDVKM. The CDR3 consists of 15 residues. CDR3 amino acids: CASSMRTGGSYEQYF. CDR3 coding DNA: TGTGCCAGCAGTATGCGGACAGGGGGCTCCTACGAGCAGTACTTC.

This clonotype was observed a handful of times. The rearrangement uses TRBV19 and TRBJ2-2, with D possibly matching TRBD1 (6 bases). Trimming removed 5 bases at V and 5 bases at J, with 15 bases between. Germline assignment: CDR1 LNHDA and CDR2 SQIVND (reference sequence). CDR3 length equals 15 residues. CDR3 bases: TGTGCCAGTAGTCCCTTACAGGGTGTAACCGGGGAGCTGTTTTTT. Its translation is CASSPLQGVTGELFF.

This rearrangement joins TRBV7-2 to TRBJ2-1; possible D gene TRBD2, 7 bases. There are 15 residues in the CDR3. Deletions cut 6 bases from V and 3 bases from J, with 15 bases between. Germline V gene sequence: CDR1 SGHTA, CDR2 FQGNSA. The CDR3 protein is CASRGGGSYYNEQFF. The CDR3 bases are TGTGCCAGCAGAGGGGGAGGGTCGTACTACAATGAGCAGTTCTTC. The whole variable domain, remainder taken from reference TRBV7-2 and TRBJ2-1, is GAGVSQSPSNKVTEKGKDVELRCDPISGHTALYWYRQSLGQGLEFLIYFQGNSAPDKSGLPSDRFSAERTGGSVSTLTIQRTQQEDSAVYLCASRGGGSYYNEQFFGPGTRLTVL.

This clonotype was seen at least ten times. For the CDR3, the DNA is TGTGCCAGCATGACTAGCGGGGGTAACACCGGGGAGCTGTTTTTT. This sequence encodes CASMTSGGNTGELFF. The chain carries TRBV6-1 and TRBJ2-2, with 12 bases that match TRBD2. The J segment lost 2 bases and the V segment lost 7 bases, leaving 2 bases of the junction unmatched. The CDR3 loop spans 15 amino acids. Germline-derived CDR1 and CDR2 are MNHNS and SASEGT.

This sequence joins TRBV7-9 and TRBJ2-1; 11 nucleotides align to TRBD2. The CDR3 consists of 19 residues. The V and J ends lost 3 bases and 0 bases, in that order; junction bases with no gene match: 10. CDR1 and CDR2 from the germline V gene are SEHNR and FQNEAQ (reference sequence). The CDR3, as DNA: TGTGCCAGCAGCTTTCCAGGGACTAGCGGAAGTGCCTCCTACAATGAGCAGTTCTTC. Amino acids: CASSFPGTSGSASYNEQFF.

The table lists this clonotype with a few counts. The CDR3 spells CASSYSDSNSPLHF. The CDR3 DNA follows: TGTGCCAGCAGTTACTCGGACAGTAATTCACCCCTCCACTTT. The gene calls are TRBV6-5 and TRBJ1-6; the D gene is possibly TRBD1 (6 bases). Per the germline V gene, CDR1 is MNHEY and CDR2 is SVGAGI. This CDR3 is built from 14 residues. With 0 bases removed from V and 6 bases from J, the gap between germline ends came to 6 bases.

The V and J genes are TRBV5-5 and TRBJ1-6; D gene unclear. V lost 1 base and J lost 9, with 11 bases in between. Germline CDR1 and CDR2: SGHKS and YYEKEE (reference sequence). This CDR3 spans 14 amino acids. The CDR3 bases are TGTGCCAGCAGCTTGTATGGGATGGGTTCACCCCTCCACTTT. Encoded protein: CASSLYGMGSPLHF.

This clonotype has at least ten counts. The CDR3 nucleotides are TGTGCCAGCAGATTCAGAAGTTTTGCAGATACGCAGTATTTT. Its translation: CASRFRSFADTQYF. The chain combines TRBV6-2 or TRBV6-3 with TRBJ2-3; no firm D call. The CDR3 has 14 amino acids. Germline loops: CDR1 MNHEY, CDR2 SVGEGT. V was pared by 6 bases and J by 4 bases, with 14 bases between.

By share of the sample, this clonotype is medium-sized. The CDR3 coding sequence is TGCAGTGCTAGAGGGGGACAGGCAACTAATGAAAAACTGTTTTTT. Translated: CSARGGQATNEKLFF. The V and J genes are TRBV20-1 and TRBJ1-4; TRBD1 agrees at 8 bases. Germline trimming cut 1 base from V and 0 bases from J; bases unmatched to any gene: 1. Germline assignment: CDR1 DFQATT and CDR2 SNEGSKA (reference sequence). The CDR3 has 15 residues.

Many counts were recorded for this clonotype. The chain carries TRBV14 and TRBJ2-1; D call uncertain. The germline V gene encodes CDR1 SGHDN and CDR2 FVKESK. V was trimmed by 4 bases and J by 9 bases, leaving 13 bases between them. CDR3 size: 13 residues. In nucleotides, the CDR3 is TGTGCCAGCAGCCCCAGGACGGTTGGTGAGCAGTTCTTC. It encodes CASSPRTVGEQFF.

This clonotype was picked up many times. This sequence joins TRBV7-8 and TRBJ2-5, with D tentatively TRBD1 (6 bases). The CDR3 is made up of 13 amino acids. The germline V and J ends were trimmed by 5 bases and 3 bases, with 10 bases remaining between them. The V gene's germline CDR1 is SGHVS and CDR2 FQNEAQ. CDR3 sequence reads: CASSGPGEETQYF. The CDR3 DNA reads as TGTGCCAGCAGCGGCCCAGGGGAAGAGACCCAGTACTTC. Full variable domain (missing parts from reference TRBV7-8 and TRBJ2-5): GAGVSQSPRYKVAKRGQDVALRCDPISGHVSLFWYQQALGQGPEFLTYFQNEAQLDKSGLPSDRFFAERPEGSVSTLKIQRTQQEDSAVYLCASSGPGEETQYFGPGTRLLVL.

Ten or more counts support this clonotype. The chain combines TRBV3-1 with TRBJ2-7; D gene ambiguous. From germline, CDR1 is LGHDT and CDR2 YNNKEL (reference sequence). V gave up 0 bases and J gave up 3 bases, with 6 bases separating them. This CDR3 has 13 amino acids. The CDR3 region has the DNA TGTGCCAGCAGCCAAGATCTGAGCTACGAGCAGTACTTC. It yields the protein CASSQDLSYEQYF.

This clonotype turned up a few times. V gene TRBV29-1 combines with J gene TRBJ1-3, with D tentatively TRBD1 (5 bases). The germline V gene encodes CDR1 SQVTM and CDR2 ANQGSEA. This CDR3 spans 15 amino acids. The V end was cut by 3 bases, the J end by 3 bases, with 15 bases between. The CDR3 loop reads CSVDPYLGGGNTIYF. DNA of the CDR3: TGCAGCGTTGACCCCTATCTTGGGGGTGGAAACACCATATATTTT.

This sequence joins TRBV9 and TRBJ1-3; maybe TRBD1 (6 bases). CDR1 and CDR2 from the germline V gene are SGDLS and YYNGEE. With 3 bases removed from V and 0 bases from J, the gap between germline ends came to 7 bases. The CDR3 runs to 14 residues. The DNA of the CDR3 is TGTGCCAGCAGCGGGACAGTCTCTGGAAACACCATATATTTT. It encodes CASSGTVSGNTIYF.

This clonotype has a handful of counts. This chain joins TRBV19 and TRBJ1-5; unclear D gene. CDR3 length: 16 amino acids. Looked up from germline, CDR1 is LNHDA and CDR2 is SQIVND (reference sequence). V was shortened by 3 bases and J by 6 bases, with 18 bases between the two germline ends. The CDR3 nucleotides are TGTGCCAGTAGTATGCCCGCAACTGGGATTCGTCAGCCCCAGCATTTT. Protein: CASSMPATGIRQPQHF.

This clonotype was observed a few times. The chain couples TRBV6-1 to TRBJ2-5; 7 bases fit TRBD1. This CDR3 spans 15 amino acids. Per germline, CDR1 MNHNS and CDR2 SASEGT. Trimming cost V 6 bases and J 7 bases; bases outside gene matches: 14. The CDR3 sequence is CASSAGTDTRRTQYF. The CDR3 bases are TGTGCCAGCAGCGCCGGGACAGATACCCGAAGGACCCAGTACTTC.

This clonotype was detected only a few times. V and J are TRBV5-1 and TRBJ2-5; D possibly corresponds to TRBD2 (7 bases). Trimming pared 5 bases from V and 2 bases from J, leaving 13 bases between. This CDR3 spans 14 amino acids. The germline V gene encodes CDR1 SGHRS and CDR2 YFSETQ. CDR3 DNA sequence: TGCGCCAGCAGAGGGGGGGCTGGGCAAGAGACCCAGTACTTC. Translated: CASRGGAGQETQYF.

This clonotype was seen repeatedly, ten times or more. The chain links TRBV11-2 to TRBJ2-3, with 7 nucleotides matching TRBD2. From germline, CDR1 is SGHAT and CDR2 FQNNGV. This CDR3 has 16 amino acids. V lost 5 bases, J lost 1 base, and 9 bases stayed unmatched. The CDR3 nucleotides are TGTGCCAGCAGCCTTAGGGCGGGAGTAGGCACAGATACGCAGTATTTT. Translating it yields CASSLRAGVGTDTQYF.